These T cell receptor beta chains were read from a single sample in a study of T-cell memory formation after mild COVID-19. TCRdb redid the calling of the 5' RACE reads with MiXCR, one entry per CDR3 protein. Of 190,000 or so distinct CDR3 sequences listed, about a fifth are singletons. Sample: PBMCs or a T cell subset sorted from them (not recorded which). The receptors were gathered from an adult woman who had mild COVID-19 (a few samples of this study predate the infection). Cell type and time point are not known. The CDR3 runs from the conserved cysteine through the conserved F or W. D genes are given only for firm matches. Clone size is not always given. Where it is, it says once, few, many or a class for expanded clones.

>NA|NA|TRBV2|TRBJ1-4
TGTGCCAGGTTGAAGGAGGATGAAAAACTGTTTTTT
CARLKEDEKLFF
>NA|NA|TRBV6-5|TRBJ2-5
TGTGCCAGCAACAAAGGGGCGTACCAAGAGACCCAGTACTTC
CASNKGAYQETQYF
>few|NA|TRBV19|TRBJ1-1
TGTGCCAGTAGTACTGGACCAAACACTGAAGCTTTCTTT
CASSTGPNTEAFF
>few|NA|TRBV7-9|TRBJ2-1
TGTGCCAGCAGCTTGGTACAGACGACCTACAATGAGCAGTTCTTC
CASSLVQTTYNEQFF
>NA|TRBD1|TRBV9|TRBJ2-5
TGTGCCAGCAATCTCGGACAGGGGGCGCGGGAGACCCAGTACTTC
CASNLGQGARETQYF
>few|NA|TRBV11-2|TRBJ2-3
TGTGCCAGCAGCTTATCCCGGGAGACAGATACGCAGTATTTT
CASSLSRETDTQYF
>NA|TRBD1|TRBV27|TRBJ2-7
TGTGCCAGCAGTCCCCGGGACAGGATCCACGGGGCCTACGAGCAGTACTTC
CASSPRDRIHGAYEQYF
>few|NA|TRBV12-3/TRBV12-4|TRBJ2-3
TGTGCCAGCAGAGCCGCTCTGGACACAAACGGTAGCACAGATACGCAGTATTTT
CASRAALDTNGSTDTQYF
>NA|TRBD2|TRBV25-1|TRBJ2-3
TGTGCCATGGGGGGGGACGGTCAACGGGCGCAGTATTTT
CAMGGDGQRAQYF
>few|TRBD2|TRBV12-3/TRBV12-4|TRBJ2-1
TGTGCCAGCAGTTCCTGGACTAGCGGGGGGGACTCCCCTTTCAATGAGCAGTTCTTC
CASSSWTSGGDSPFNEQFF
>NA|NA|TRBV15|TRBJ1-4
TGTGCCACCCAGCAGAGGACTAATGAAAAACTGTTTTTT
CATQQRTNEKLFF
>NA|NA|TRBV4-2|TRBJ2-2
TGTGCCAGCAGCCAAGTGGCGGAAGGAGTCACCGGGGAGCTGTTTTTT
CASSQVAEGVTGELFF
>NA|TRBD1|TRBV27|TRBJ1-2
TGTGCCAGCAGTTTAGTAGCGGGACAGGGTACATCGGGCTACACCTTC
CASSLVAGQGTSGYTF
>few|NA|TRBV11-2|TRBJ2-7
TGTGCCAGCAGCTCCCGCGGGGTCTTCGAGCAGTACTTC
CASSSRGVFEQYF
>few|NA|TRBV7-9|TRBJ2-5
TGTGCCAGCAGCCCCGGCTTAAGAGGTTCGGAGACCCAGTACTTC
CASSPGLRGSETQYF
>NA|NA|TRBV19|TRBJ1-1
TGTGCCAGTAGTTGGGGGCCCGGGAGTGCTGCTCCTGAAGCTTTCTTT
CASSWGPGSAAPEAFF
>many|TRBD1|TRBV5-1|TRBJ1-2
TGCGCCAGCAGCTCCAAACCAGGGGGCGAGGGCTATGGCTACACCTTC
CASSSKPGGEGYGYTF
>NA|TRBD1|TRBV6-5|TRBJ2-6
TGTGCCAGCAGCGACGGACAGGGCAGAGGCGTCCTGACTTTC
CASSDGQGRGVLTF
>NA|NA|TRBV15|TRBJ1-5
TGTGCCACCAGCAGGGCAGGAAATCAGCCCCAGCATTTT
CATSRAGNQPQHF
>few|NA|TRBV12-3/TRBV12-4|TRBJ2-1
TGTGCCAGCAGTTTAGTAGTGGGGGCCGATGAGCAGTTCTTC
CASSLVVGADEQFF
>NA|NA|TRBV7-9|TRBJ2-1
TGTGCCAGCAGCTTAGTCACAAACAATGAGCAGTTCTTC
CASSLVTNNEQFF
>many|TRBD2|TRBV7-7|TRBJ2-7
TGTGCTAGCAGCTTCGGACTAGAGGACGAGCAGTACTTC
CASSFGLEDEQYF
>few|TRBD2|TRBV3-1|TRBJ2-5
TGTGCCAGCAGCCAGGCGGGGGGAACCCGTGACCAGGTAGAGACCCAGTACTTC
CASSQAGGTRDQVETQYF
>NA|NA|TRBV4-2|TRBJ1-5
TGTGCCAGCAGCCCCCGTGAGGGCAATCAGCCCCAGCATTTT
CASSPREGNQPQHF
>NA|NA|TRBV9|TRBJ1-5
TGTGCCAGCAGCGATCAGGATAGCAATCAGCCCCAGCATTTT
CASSDQDSNQPQHF
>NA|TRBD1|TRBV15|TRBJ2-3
TGTGCCACCAGCGCCCGGGACAGGCCGACTTTCACAGATATGCAGTATTTT
CATSARDRPTFTDMQYF
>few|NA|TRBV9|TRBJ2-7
TGTGCCAGCAGCGTATCCGGCGTTGGGGGTTCCACCTACGAGCAGTACTTC
CASSVSGVGGSTYEQYF
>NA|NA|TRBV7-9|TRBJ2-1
TGTGCCAGCAGCCCCCTTGTGGGGATCTCCTACAATGAGCAGTTCTTC
CASSPLVGISYNEQFF
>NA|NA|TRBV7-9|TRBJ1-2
TGTGCCAGCAGCTTAGCGTCGGAGAACGACGCTTATGGCTACACCTTC
CASSLASENDAYGYTF
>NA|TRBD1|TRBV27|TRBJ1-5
TGTGCCAGCAGTTTATCGGGGACAGGGGGACAACAGCCCCAGCATTTT
CASSLSGTGGQQPQHF
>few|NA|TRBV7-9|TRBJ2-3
TGTGCCAGCAGCTTAGCGGTAGGCCCCCGATCCAGGGCTGTAGATACGCAGTATTTT
CASSLAVGPRSRAVDTQYF
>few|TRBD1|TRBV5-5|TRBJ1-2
TGTGCCAGCAGCTTGGGACAGGGGGTGTACTATGGCTACACCTTC
CASSLGQGVYYGYTF
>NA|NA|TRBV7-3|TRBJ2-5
TGTGCCAGCAGCTTGCAGGGCTGGGAGACCCAGTACTTC
CASSLQGWETQYF
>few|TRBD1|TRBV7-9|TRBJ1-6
TGTGCCAGCAGCTCGCAGGGGGGTTCACCCCTCCACTTT
CASSSQGGSPLHF
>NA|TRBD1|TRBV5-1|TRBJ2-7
TGCGCCAGCAGCTTGGAGGACAGGGGTGTCGACGAGCAGTACTTC
CASSLEDRGVDEQYF
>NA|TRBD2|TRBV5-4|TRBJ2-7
TGTGCCAGCAGCTTGACTAGCGGCACCTACGAGCAGTACTTC
CASSLTSGTYEQYF
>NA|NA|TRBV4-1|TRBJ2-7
TGCGCCAGCAGCCAAGTGGTTCAGGTGGACTCCAGGACCGTCAACGAGCAGTACTTC
CASSQVVQVDSRTVNEQYF
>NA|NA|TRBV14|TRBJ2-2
TGTGCCAGCAGCCAAGGCGCGGCGGGGAACACCGGGGAGCTGTTTTTT
CASSQGAAGNTGELFF
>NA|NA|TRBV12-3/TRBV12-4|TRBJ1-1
TGTGCCAGCACCCCTATAAAGGCGAACACTGAAGCTTTCTTT
CASTPIKANTEAFF
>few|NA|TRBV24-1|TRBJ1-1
TGTGCCACCAGTGATTCGGGAGACACTGAAGCTTTCTTT
CATSDSGDTEAFF
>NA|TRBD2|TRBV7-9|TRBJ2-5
TGTGCCAGCAGCCCCAGACTAGCTTGGGAGACCCAGTACTTC
CASSPRLAWETQYF
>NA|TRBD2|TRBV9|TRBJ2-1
TGTGCCAGCACCTCGGGGGGGGTGGGATACAATGAGCAGTTCTTC
CASTSGGVGYNEQFF
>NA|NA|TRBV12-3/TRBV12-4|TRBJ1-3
TGTGCCAGCAGTTTCACGGTCTCTGGAAACACCATATATTTT
CASSFTVSGNTIYF
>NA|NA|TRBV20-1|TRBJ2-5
TGCAGTGCTCCTCCCGGGACCGGTCCTAGACAAGAGACCCAGTACTTC
CSAPPGTGPRQETQYF
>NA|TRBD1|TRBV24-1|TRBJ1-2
TGTGCCACCAGTGACCCCGACAGGGGAGATGGCTACACCTTC
CATSDPDRGDGYTF
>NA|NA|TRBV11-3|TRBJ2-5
TGTGCCAGCAGCCACAGGACGGGGGAGGAGACCCAGTACTTC
CASSHRTGEETQYF